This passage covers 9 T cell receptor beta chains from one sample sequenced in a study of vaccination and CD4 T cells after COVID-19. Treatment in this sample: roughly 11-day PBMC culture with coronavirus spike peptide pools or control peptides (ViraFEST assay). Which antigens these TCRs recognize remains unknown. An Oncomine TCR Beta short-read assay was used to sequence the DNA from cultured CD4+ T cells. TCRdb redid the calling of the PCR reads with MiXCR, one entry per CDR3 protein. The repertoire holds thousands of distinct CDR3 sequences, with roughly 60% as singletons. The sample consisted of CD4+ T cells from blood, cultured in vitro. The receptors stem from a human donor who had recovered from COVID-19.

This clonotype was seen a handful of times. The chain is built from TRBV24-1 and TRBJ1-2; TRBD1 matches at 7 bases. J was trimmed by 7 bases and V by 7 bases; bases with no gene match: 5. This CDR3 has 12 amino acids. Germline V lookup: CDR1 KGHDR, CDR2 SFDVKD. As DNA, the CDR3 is TGTGCCACCAGCGGGACAGTGGGTGGCTACACCTTC. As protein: CATSGTVGGYTF.

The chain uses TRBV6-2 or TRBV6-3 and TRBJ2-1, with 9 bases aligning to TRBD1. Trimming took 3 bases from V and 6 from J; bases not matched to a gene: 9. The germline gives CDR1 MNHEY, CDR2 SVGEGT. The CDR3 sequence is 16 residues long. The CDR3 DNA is TGTGCCAGCAGTTATCCAAGAGGGACAGGGAGCAATGAGCAGTTCTTC. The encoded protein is CASSYPRGTGSNEQFF.

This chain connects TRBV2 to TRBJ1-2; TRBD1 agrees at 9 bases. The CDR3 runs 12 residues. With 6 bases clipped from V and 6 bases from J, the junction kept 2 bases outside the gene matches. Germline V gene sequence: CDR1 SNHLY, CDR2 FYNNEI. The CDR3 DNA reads TGTGCCAGCAGGGACAGGGGACATGGCTACACCTTC. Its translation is CASRDRGHGYTF.

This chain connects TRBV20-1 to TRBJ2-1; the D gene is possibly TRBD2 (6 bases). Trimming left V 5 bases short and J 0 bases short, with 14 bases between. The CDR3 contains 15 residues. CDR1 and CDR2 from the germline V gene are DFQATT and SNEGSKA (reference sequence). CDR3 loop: CSAGGQGRSYNEQFF. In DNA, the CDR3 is TGCAGTGCTGGAGGGCAGGGCCGCTCCTACAATGAGCAGTTCTTC.

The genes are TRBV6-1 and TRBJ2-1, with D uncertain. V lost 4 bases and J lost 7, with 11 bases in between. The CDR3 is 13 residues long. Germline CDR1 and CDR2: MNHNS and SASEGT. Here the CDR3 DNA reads TGTGCCAGCAGTGTTGGGCAGAGGAATGAGCAGTTCTTC. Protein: CASSVGQRNEQFF.

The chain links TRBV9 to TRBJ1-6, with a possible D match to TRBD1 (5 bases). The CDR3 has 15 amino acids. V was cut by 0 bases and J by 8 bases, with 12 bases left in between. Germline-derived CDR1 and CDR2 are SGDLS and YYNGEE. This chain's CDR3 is CASSVVGTFDSPLHF. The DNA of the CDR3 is TGTGCCAGCAGCGTAGTAGGGACGTTTGATTCACCCCTCCACTTT.

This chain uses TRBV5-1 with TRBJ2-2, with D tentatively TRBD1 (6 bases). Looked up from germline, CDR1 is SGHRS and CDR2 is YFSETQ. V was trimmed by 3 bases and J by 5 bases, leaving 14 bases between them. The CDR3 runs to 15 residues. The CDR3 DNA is TGCGCCAGCAGCTCATACAGGGATCGGACCGGGGAGCTGTTTTTT. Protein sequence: CASSSYRDRTGELFF.

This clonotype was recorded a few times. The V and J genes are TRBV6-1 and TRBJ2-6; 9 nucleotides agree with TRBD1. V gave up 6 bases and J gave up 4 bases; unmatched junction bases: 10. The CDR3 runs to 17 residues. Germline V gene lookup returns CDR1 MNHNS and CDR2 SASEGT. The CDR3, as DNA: TGTGCCAGCAGCAAAGGACAGGGGCGAACAGGGGCCAACGTCCTGACTTTC. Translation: CASSKGQGRTGANVLTF.

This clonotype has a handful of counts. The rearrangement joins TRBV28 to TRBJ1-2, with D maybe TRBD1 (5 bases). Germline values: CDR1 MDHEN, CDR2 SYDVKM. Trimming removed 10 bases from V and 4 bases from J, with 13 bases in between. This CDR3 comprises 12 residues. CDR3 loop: CATRVGIYGYTF. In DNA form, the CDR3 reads TGTGCCACCAGGGTTGGTATCTATGGCTACACCTTC.